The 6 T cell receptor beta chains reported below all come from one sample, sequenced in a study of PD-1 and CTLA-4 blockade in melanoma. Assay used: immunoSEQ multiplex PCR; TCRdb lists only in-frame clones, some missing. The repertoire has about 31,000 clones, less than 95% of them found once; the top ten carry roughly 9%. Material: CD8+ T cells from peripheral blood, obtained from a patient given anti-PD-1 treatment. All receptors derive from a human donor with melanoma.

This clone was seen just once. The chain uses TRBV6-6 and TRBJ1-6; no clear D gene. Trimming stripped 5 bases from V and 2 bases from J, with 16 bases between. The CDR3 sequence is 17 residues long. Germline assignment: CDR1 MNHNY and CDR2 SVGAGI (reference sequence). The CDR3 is CASSPLIVGTYNSPLHF. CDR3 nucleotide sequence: TGTGCCAGCAGTCCGCTGATAGTAGGGACCTATAATTCACCCCTCCACTTT.

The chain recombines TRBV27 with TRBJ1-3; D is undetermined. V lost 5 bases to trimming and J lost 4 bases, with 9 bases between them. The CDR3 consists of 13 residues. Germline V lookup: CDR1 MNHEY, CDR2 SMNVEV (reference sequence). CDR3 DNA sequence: TGTGCCAGCAGTCCATTAACGGGAAACACCATATATTTT. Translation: CASSPLTGNTIYF.

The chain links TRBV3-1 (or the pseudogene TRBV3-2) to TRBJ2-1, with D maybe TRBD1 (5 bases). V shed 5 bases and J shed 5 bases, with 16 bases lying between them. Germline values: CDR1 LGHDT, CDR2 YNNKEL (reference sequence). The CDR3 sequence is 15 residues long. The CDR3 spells CASSSRARVDNEQFF. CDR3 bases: TGTGCCAGCAGCTCCAGGGCACGGGTGGACAATGAGCAGTTCTTC.

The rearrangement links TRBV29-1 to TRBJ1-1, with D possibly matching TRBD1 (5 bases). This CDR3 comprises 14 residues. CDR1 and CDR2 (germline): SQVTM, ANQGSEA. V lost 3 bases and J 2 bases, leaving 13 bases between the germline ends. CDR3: CSVDEGVINTEAFF. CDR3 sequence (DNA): TGCAGCGTTGATGAAGGGGTAATCAACACTGAAGCTTTCTTT.

The DNA for the CDR3 is TGTGCCAGCACCTTAGGGGGAACTCAGCCCCAGCATTTT. Translating gives CASTLGGTQPQHF. The V call is TRBV5-8, the J call TRBJ1-5; D is perhaps TRBD1 (6 bases). This CDR3 is 13 amino acids long. Germline-derived CDR1 and CDR2 are SGHTS and YDEGEE. The V end was cut by 6 bases, the J end by 6 bases, with 13 bases between.

CDR3 loop: CASMEVRGLGNEQFF. The CDR3 region has the DNA TGTGCCAGTATGGAGGTTCGCGGCCTTGGAAATGAGCAGTTCTTC. V gene TRBV19 combines with J gene TRBJ2-1; maybe TRBD2 (5 bases). With 7 bases removed from V and 7 bases from J, the gap between germline ends came to 20 bases. The CDR3 covers 15 residues. Germline assignment: CDR1 LNHDA and CDR2 SQIVND (reference sequence).